Following are 17 T cell receptor beta chains from one sample sequenced in a study of cytomegalovirus exposure and HLA in healthy donors (dated by TCRdb to about 2017). To prepare the library, the immunoSEQ multiplex PCR assay was applied. For the multiplex PCR, a mixture combining 60 forward primers for TCR Vbeta segments and 13 reverse primers for TCR Jbeta segments was used. TCRdb limited this immuneACCESS table to in-frame rearrangements with V and J called. A share of clones is missing; checked studies link under half to unresolved V genes, and the rest is unexplained. The sample table holds over 65,000 clones, of which about four fifths were seen once. Jointly, the top ten make up 2.5% to 3.5% of the sample. Sequencing input: PBMCs. The receptor source for this set is a woman under 40 in good health and CMV-seronegative.

The genes are TRBV7-2 and TRBJ1-5, with a tentative D call TRBD1 (5 bases). Trimming removed 5 bases from V and 5 bases from J, with 13 bases in between. The CDR3 loop spans 14 amino acids. Germline V gives CDR1 SGHTA, CDR2 FQGNSA. The CDR3 spells CASSPGGGYQPQHF. The CDR3 DNA follows: TGTGCCAGCAGCCCCGGGGGAGGGTATCAGCCCCAGCATTTT.

A single count supports this clone. This chain connects TRBV15 to TRBJ2-2; no clear D gene. The CDR3 consists of 13 residues. From germline, CDR1 is LNHNV and CDR2 YYDKDF (reference sequence). V lost 3 bases and J 6 bases, leaving 8 bases between the germline ends. The CDR3 loop reads CATSSVAAGELFF. CDR3 nucleotide sequence: TGTGCCACCAGCAGCGTGGCTGCCGGGGAGCTGTTTTTT.

The chain uses TRBV4-2 and TRBJ2-7; D gene ambiguous. The CDR3 runs 13 residues. Trimming took 4 bases from V and 5 from J, leaving 12 bases between them. Germline V lookup: CDR1 LGHNA, CDR2 YNFKEQ. The CDR3 reads CASSLWAVDEQYF. CDR3 bases: TGTGCCAGCAGCCTTTGGGCAGTCGACGAGCAGTACTTC.

This rearrangement joins TRBV5-5 to TRBJ2-7, with 8 bases matching TRBD2. CDR3 length equals 15 residues. V shed 1 base and J 1 base; nucleotides not matched to a gene: 4. Germline V CDR1 and CDR2: SGHKS, YYEKEE (reference sequence). CDR3 sequence: CASSLSLAVSYEQYF. The CDR3 DNA is TGTGCCAGCAGCTTGTCACTAGCGGTTTCCTACGAGCAGTACTTC.

This rearrangement joins TRBV9 to TRBJ1-2; 8 bases fit TRBD1. V lost 0 bases and J lost 10; bases outside the gene matches: 26. CDR1 and CDR2 from the germline V gene are SGDLS and YYNGEE. This CDR3 contains 20 residues. DNA for the CDR3: TGTGCCAGCAGCGTAGGTCCGAGGGACAGGTCATCCCCCCTAACGATTGTCTACACCTTC. Translation: CASSVGPRDRSSPLTIVYTF. Full variable domain (outside the CDR3, taken from reference TRBV9 and TRBJ1-2): DSGVTQTPKHLITATGQRVTLRCSPRSGDLSVYWYQQSLDQGLQFLIQYYNGEERAKGNILERFSAQQFPDLHSELNLSSLELGDSALYFCASSVGPRDRSSPLTIVYTFGSGTRLTVV.

The chain uses TRBV25-1 and TRBJ1-2; D is undetermined. CDR1 and CDR2 from the germline V gene are MGHDK and SYGVNS. Trimming cost V 2 bases and J 3 bases, with 13 bases left between them. The CDR3 contains 15 residues. The CDR3 DNA reads TGTGCCAGCAGTGAACTTTATGCAGGCGACTATGGCTACACCTTC. Residues: CASSELYAGDYGYTF.

The chain links TRBV7-6 to TRBJ1-2, with 10 bases lining up with TRBD1. CDR1 and CDR2 from the germline V gene are SGHVS and FNYEAQ. The CDR3 covers 15 residues. The J segment lost 5 bases and the V segment lost 5 bases, leaving 8 bases of the junction unmatched. The CDR3 loop is CASSTGGQGSYGYTF. The CDR3 nucleotides are TGTGCCAGCAGCACAGGGGGACAGGGGAGTTATGGCTACACCTTC.

The chain combines TRBV5-1 with TRBJ1-1; maybe TRBD1 (5 bases). There are 11 residues in the CDR3. The germline V and J ends were trimmed by 4 bases and 5 bases, with 6 bases remaining between them. The germline V gene encodes CDR1 SGHRS and CDR2 YFSETQ. This CDR3 reads CASSGGTEAFF. CDR3 in DNA: TGCGCCAGCAGCGGGGGGACTGAAGCTTTCTTT.

The chain joins TRBV28 to TRBJ1-2; 8 bases match TRBD1. The CDR3 runs to 16 residues. J lost 4 bases, V lost 1 base, and 8 bases had no gene match. Germline CDR1 MDHEN, CDR2 SYDVKM. The CDR3 reads CASSLSGQGGGYGYTF. The CDR3 bases are TGTGCCAGCAGTTTATCCGGACAGGGCGGCGGCTATGGCTACACCTTC.

In DNA form, the CDR3 reads TGTGCCAGCAGACGGGACGGGAGCTCCTATAATTCACCCCTCCACTTT. Translated: CASRRDGSSYNSPLHF. This rearrangement joins TRBV28 to TRBJ1-6; tentative D call: TRBD1 (5 bases). The V end was cut by 6 bases, the J end by 0 bases, with 12 bases between. Germline values: CDR1 MDHEN, CDR2 SYDVKM. The CDR3 is 16 amino acids.

The V and J genes are TRBV1 and TRBJ2-1; the DNA was not used to check the table's D call, TRBD2. TRBV1 represents a pseudogene. This CDR3 has 17 amino acids. CDR3 DNA: TGCACCAGCAGCCTATTAACTACTTTGGGCTCCTACAATGAGCAGTTCTTC. The encoded protein is CTSSLLTTLGSYNEQFF.

This clone was counted a single time. The rearrangement links TRBV6-5 to TRBJ2-5, with D perhaps TRBD1 (5 bases). V lost 2 bases, J lost 5 bases, and 12 bases lay in between. The CDR3 totals 14 residues. Germline V gene lookup returns CDR1 MNHEY and CDR2 SVGAGI. The CDR3: CASSYSGARETQYF. The CDR3 bases are TGTGCCAGCAGTTACAGTGGGGCGAGGGAGACCCAGTACTTC.

This chain links TRBV7-9 with TRBJ1-2, with a weak D call TRBD1 (6 bases). Trimming took 7 bases from V and 3 from J, leaving 18 bases between them. The CDR3 spans 15 residues. The germline V gene has CDR1 SEHNR and CDR2 FQNEAQ (reference sequence). The CDR3 DNA reads as TGTGCCAGCAATAACGAGGTGACAGGTCACTATGGCTACACCTTC. Translation gives CASNNEVTGHYGYTF.

This chain uses TRBV2 with TRBJ1-1; 12 nucleotides match TRBD1. V was clipped by 11 bases and J by 3 bases; unmatched bases: 10. Germline V gene lookup returns CDR1 SNHLY and CDR2 FYNNEI. This CDR3 region has 15 residues. CDR3 residues: CADSRDRGRDTEAFF. CDR3 sequence (DNA): TGTGCCGACTCCCGGGACAGGGGGCGGGACACTGAAGCTTTCTTT.

The chain has TRBV28 and TRBJ1-1, with 9 bases identical to TRBD1. Germline V gene lookup returns CDR1 MDHEN and CDR2 SYDVKM. The V gene end was trimmed by 8 bases and the J gene end by 8 bases; junction bases not matched to a gene: 21. The CDR3 contains 17 residues. The CDR3 bases are TGTGCCAGCCATCCTAGACAGGGGGAAGGGATCGGTTTAGAAGCTTTCTTT. It encodes CASHPRQGEGIGLEAFF.

V gene TRBV25-1 combines with J gene TRBJ2-3, with 7 bases identical to TRBD1. The CDR3 has 15 amino acids. The J segment lost 2 bases and the V segment lost 5 bases, leaving 7 bases of the junction unmatched. Germline loops: CDR1 MGHDK, CDR2 SYGVNS. CDR3 sequence reads: CASSTGTEDTDTQYF. The CDR3, as DNA: TGTGCCAGCAGTACCGGGACAGAGGACACAGATACGCAGTATTTT.

This sequence joins TRBV9 and TRBJ2-2; 13 nucleotides line up with TRBD2. CDR1 and CDR2 from the germline V gene are SGDLS and YYNGEE. The CDR3 has 18 residues. V was pared by 4 bases and J by 6 bases, with 12 bases of the junction left unmatched. DNA for the CDR3: TGTGCCAGCAGCCCCCCACTAGCGGGGGGGCTTTTATCCGGGGAGCTGTTTTTT. It encodes CASSPPLAGGLLSGELFF.